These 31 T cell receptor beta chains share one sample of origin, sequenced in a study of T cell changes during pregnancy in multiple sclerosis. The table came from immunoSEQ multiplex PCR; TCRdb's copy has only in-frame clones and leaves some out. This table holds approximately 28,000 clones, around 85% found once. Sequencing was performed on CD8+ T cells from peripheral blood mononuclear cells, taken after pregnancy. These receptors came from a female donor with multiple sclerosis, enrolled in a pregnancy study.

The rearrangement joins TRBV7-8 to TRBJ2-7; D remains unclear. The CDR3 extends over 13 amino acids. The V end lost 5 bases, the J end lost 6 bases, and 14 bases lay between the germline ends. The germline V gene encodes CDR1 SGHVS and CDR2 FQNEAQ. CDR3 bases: TGTGCCAGCAGCACCCCCGACTTAGGCGAGCAGTACTTC. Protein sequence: CASSTPDLGEQYF. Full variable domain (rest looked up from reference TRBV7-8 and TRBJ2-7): GAGVSQSPRYKVAKRGQDVALRCDPISGHVSLFWYQQALGQGPEFLTYFQNEAQLDKSGLPSDRFFAERPEGSVSTLKIQRTQQEDSAVYLCASSTPDLGEQYFGPGTRLTVT.

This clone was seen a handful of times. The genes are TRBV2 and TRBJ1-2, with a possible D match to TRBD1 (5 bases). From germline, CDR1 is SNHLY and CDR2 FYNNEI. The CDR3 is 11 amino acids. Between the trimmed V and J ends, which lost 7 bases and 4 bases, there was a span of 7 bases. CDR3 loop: CASTDSYGYTF. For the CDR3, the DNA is TGTGCCAGCACTGACAGCTATGGCTACACCTTC.

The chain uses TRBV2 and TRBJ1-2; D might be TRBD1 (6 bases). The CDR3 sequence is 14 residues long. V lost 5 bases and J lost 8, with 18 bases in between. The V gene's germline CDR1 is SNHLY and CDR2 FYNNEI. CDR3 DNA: TGTGCCAGCAGTCACCCGGGACAACTAAACGGCTACACCTTC. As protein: CASSHPGQLNGYTF.

CDR3 nucleotides: TGTGCCACCAGCAGAGAAAAAAGACAGGGGCGTTCGAGGGGCTACACCTTC. Translating it yields CATSREKRQGRSRGYTF. This rearrangement joins TRBV15 to TRBJ1-2, with 8 bases lining up with TRBD1. The CDR3 is made up of 17 amino acids. In germline, CDR1 is LNHNV, CDR2 YYDKDF (reference sequence). V shed 0 bases and J 8 bases; nucleotides not matched to a gene: 14.

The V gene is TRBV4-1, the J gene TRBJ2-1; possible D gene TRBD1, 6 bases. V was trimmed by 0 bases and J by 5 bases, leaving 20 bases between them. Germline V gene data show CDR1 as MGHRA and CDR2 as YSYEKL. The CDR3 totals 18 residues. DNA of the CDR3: TGCGCCAGCAGCCAAGATTTCCAAACAGGGTCAAGCCACAATGAGCAGTTCTTC. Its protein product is CASSQDFQTGSSHNEQFF.

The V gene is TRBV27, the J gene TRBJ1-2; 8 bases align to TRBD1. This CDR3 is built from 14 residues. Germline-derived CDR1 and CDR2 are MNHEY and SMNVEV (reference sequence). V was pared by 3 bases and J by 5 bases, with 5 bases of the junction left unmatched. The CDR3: CASSFTGGSYGYTF. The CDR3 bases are TGTGCCAGCAGTTTTACAGGGGGGTCGTATGGCTACACCTTC.

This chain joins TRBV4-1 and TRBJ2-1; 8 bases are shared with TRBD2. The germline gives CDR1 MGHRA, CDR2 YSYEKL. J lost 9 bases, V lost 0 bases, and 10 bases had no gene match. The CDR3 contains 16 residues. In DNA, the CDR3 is TGCGCCAGCAGCCAAGATTTCGGGGGGGAGAACCCTGAGCAGTTCTTC. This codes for CASSQDFGGENPEQFF.

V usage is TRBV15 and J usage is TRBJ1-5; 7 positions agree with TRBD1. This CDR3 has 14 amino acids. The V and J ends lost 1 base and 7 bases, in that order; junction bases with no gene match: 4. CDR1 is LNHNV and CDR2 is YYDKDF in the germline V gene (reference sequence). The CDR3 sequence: CATSRVKGGQPQHF. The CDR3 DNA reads TGTGCCACCAGCAGAGTGAAAGGGGGCCAGCCCCAGCATTTT.

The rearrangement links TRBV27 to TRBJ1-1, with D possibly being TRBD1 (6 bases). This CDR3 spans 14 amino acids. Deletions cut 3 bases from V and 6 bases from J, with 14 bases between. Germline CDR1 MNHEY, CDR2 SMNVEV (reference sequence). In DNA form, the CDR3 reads TGTGCCAGCAGTTTCGGCTCAGGGGCGCCTGAAGCTTTCTTT. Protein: CASSFGSGAPEAFF.

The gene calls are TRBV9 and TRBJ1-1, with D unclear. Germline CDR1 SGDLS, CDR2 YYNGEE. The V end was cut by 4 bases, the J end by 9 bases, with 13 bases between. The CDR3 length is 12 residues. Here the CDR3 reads CASSPPGLKAFF. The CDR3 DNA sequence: TGTGCCAGCAGCCCTCCCGGACTTAAAGCTTTCTTT.

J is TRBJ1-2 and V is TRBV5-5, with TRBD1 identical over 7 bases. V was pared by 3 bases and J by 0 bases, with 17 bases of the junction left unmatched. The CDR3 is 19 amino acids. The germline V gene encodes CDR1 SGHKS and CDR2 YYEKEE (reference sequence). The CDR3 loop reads CASSSEPTDRELANYGYTF. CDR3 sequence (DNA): TGTGCCAGCAGCTCCGAGCCCACAGACAGGGAGCTGGCTAACTATGGCTACACCTTC.

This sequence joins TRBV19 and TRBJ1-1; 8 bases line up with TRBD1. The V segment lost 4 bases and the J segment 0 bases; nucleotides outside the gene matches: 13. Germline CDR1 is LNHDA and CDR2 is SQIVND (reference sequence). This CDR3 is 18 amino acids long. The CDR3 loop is CASSTSGGLELLNTEAFF. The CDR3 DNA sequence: TGTGCCAGTAGTACCTCAGGGGGCTTGGAACTCCTGAACACTGAAGCTTTCTTT. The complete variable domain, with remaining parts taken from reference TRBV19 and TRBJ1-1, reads DGGITQSPKYLFRKEGQNVTLSCEQNLNHDAMYWYRQDPGQGLRLIYYSQIVNDFQKGDIAEGYSVSREKKESFPLTVTSAQKNPTAFYLCASSTSGGLELLNTEAFFGQGTRLTVV.

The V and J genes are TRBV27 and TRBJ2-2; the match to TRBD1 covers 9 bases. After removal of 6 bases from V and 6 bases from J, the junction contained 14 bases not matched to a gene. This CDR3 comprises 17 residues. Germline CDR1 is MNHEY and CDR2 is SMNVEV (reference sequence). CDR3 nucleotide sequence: TGTGCCAGCAGCACTCTCCGAGGACAGGGGCGCGCCGGGGAGCTGTTTTTT. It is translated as CASSTLRGQGRAGELFF.

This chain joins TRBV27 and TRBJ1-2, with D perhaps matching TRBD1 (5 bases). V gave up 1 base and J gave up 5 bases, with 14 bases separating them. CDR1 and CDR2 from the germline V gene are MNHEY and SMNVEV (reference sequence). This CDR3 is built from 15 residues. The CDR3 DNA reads TGTGCCAGCAGTTTATTGGGGGGTAGTGGGTATGGCTACACCTTC. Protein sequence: CASSLLGGSGYGYTF.

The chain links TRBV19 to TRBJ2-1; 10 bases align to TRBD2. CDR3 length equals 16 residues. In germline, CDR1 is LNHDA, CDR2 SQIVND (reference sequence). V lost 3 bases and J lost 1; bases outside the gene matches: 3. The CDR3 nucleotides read TGTGCCAGTAGTATTAGTAGCGGGGGGTCCTACAATGAGCAGTTCTTC. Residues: CASSISSGGSYNEQFF. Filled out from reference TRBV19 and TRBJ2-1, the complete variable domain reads DGGITQSPKYLFRKEGQNVTLSCEQNLNHDAMYWYRQDPGQGLRLIYYSQIVNDFQKGDIAEGYSVSREKKESFPLTVTSAQKNPTAFYLCASSISSGGSYNEQFFGPGTRLTVL.

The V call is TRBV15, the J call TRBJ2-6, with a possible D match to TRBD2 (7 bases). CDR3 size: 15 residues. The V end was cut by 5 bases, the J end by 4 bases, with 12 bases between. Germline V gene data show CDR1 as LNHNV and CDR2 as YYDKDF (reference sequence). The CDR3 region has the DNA TGTGCCACCAGCGGGGGGGGCTCCGGGGCCAACGTCCTGACTTTC. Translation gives CATSGGGSGANVLTF.

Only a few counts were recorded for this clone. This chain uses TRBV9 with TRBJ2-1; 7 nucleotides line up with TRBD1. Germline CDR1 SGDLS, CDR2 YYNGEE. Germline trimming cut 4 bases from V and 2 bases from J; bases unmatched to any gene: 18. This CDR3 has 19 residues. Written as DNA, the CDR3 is TGTGCCAGCAGCTCTCGTCCCGTGACAGGGAGTGGTCCCTACAATGAGCAGTTCTTC. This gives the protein CASSSRPVTGSGPYNEQFF.

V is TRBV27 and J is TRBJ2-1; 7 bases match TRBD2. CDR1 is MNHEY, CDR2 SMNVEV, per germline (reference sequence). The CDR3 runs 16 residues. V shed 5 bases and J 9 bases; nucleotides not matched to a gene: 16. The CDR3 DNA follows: TGTGCCAGCAGTGTTCGGGAGGTACTCCCCCCCCCTGAGCAGTTCTTC. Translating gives CASSVREVLPPPEQFF.

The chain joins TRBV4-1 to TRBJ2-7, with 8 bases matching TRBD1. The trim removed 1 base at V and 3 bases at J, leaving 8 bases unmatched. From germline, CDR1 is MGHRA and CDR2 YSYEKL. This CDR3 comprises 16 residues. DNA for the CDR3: TGCGCCAGCAGCCAAGCCGCGGGACAGGAATACTACGAGCAGTACTTC. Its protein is CASSQAAGQEYYEQYF.

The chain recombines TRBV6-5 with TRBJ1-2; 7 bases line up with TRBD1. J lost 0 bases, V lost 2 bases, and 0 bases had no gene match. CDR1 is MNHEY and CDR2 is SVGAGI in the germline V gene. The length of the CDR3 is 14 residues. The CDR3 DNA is TGTGCCAGCAGTTACGGACAGGCTAACTATGGCTACACCTTC. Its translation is CASSYGQANYGYTF.

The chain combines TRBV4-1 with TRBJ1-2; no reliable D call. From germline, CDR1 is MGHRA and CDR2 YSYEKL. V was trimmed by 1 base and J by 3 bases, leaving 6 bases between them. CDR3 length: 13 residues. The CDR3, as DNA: TGCGCCAGCAGCCAAGGTCCGTACTATGGCTACACCTTC. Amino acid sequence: CASSQGPYYGYTF.

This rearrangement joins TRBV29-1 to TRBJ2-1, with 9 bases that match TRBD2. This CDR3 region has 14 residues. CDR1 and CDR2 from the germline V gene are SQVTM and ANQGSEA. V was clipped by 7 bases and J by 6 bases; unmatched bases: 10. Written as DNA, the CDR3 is TGCAGCGGGGACCCAGGGACTAGCAGCAATGAGCAGTTCTTC. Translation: CSGDPGTSSNEQFF.

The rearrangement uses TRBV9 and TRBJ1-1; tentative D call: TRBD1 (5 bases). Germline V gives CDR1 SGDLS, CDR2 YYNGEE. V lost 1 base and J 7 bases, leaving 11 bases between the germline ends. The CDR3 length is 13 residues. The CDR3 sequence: CASSVTPGVEAFF. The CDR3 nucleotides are TGTGCCAGCAGCGTAACTCCGGGGGTTGAAGCTTTCTTT.

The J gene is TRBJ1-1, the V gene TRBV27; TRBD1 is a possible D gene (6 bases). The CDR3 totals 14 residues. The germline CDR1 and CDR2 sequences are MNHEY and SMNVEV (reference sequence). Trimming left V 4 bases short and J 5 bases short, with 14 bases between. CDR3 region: CASSYGGGNTEAFF. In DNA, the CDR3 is TGTGCCAGCAGTTACGGGGGGGGCAATACTGAAGCTTTCTTT.

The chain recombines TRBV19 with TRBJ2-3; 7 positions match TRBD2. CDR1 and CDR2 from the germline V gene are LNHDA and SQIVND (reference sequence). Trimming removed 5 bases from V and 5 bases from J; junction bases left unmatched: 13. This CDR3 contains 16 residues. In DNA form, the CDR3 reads TGTGCCAGTAGTCCCCTTTACCTCCGGGGGGAAGATACGCAGTATTTT. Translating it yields CASSPLYLRGEDTQYF.

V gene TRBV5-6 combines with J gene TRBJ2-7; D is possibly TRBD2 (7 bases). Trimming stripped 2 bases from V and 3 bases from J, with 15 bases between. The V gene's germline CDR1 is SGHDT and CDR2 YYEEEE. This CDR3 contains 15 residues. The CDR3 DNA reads TGTGCCAGCAGCTTCCCAGGGGAGGGAATCTACGAGCAGTACTTC. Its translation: CASSFPGEGIYEQYF.

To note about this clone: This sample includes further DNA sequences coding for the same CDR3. The CDR3 bases are TGTGCCAGCAGTTGGGGCGACAGCTACAATGAGCAGTTCTTC. Translation: CASSWGDSYNEQFF. V is TRBV27 and J is TRBJ2-1; tentatively, D is TRBD1 (5 bases). Germline V gives CDR1 MNHEY, CDR2 SMNVEV (reference sequence). The CDR3 consists of 14 residues. The V end was cut by 4 bases, the J end by 3 bases, with 10 bases between.

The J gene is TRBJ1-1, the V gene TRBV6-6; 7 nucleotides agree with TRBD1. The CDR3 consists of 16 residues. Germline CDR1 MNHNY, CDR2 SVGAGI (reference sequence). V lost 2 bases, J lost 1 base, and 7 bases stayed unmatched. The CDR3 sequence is CASSYASDRPNTEAFF. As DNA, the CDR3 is TGTGCCAGCAGTTACGCCTCGGACAGGCCGAACACTGAAGCTTTCTTT.

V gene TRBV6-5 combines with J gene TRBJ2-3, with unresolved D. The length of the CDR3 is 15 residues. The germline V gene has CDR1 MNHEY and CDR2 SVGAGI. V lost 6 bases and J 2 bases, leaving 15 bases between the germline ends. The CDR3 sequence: CASRIAVFATDTQYF. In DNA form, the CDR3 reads TGTGCCAGCAGGATAGCAGTGTTCGCCACAGATACGCAGTATTTT.

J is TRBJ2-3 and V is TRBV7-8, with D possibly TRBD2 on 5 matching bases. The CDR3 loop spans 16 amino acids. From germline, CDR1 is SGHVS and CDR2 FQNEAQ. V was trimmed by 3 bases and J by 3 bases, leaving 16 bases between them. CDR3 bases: TGTGCCAGCAGCTTGCTTGAGGGCCGATTAACAGATACGCAGTATTTT. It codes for CASSLLEGRLTDTQYF.

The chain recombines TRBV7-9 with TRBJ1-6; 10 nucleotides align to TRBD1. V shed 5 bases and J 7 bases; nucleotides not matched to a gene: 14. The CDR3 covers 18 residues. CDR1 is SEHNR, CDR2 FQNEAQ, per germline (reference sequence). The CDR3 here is CASSTQLDRGPGNSPLHF. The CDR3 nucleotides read TGTGCCAGCAGCACCCAACTCGACAGGGGGCCGGGGAATTCACCCCTCCACTTT.